The 29 T cell receptor beta chains listed next were all sequenced from one sample in a study of T cells in Graves' hyperthyroidism and ophthalmopathy. It was RNA transcripts that yielded the amplified TCR beta CDR3 regions. The primer set for the first-round RT-PCR of the TCR CDR3 was HTBI. TCRdb independently ran MiXCR on the multiplex PCR reads; one entry per CDR3 protein. There are around 480,000 distinct CDR3 sequences in the sample; around an eighth occur only once, and less than 20% lies in the top ten. Sequenced material: blood. The receptors were gathered from a young woman with Graves' hyperthyroidism.

This clonotype has a count of ten or more. J is TRBJ1-2 and V is TRBV27; TRBD1 agrees at 7 bases. V shed 3 bases and J 2 bases; nucleotides not matched to a gene: 9. CDR1 is MNHEY, CDR2 SMNVEV, per germline (reference sequence). The CDR3 contains 16 residues. DNA for the CDR3: TGTGCCAGCAGTTTTGGACAGGAGGTTCGAAACTATGGCTACACCTTC. The encoded protein is CASSFGQEVRNYGYTF.

This clonotype was recorded at least ten times. The rearrangement joins TRBV12-3 or TRBV12-4 to TRBJ1-3, with TRBD1 as a possible D gene (6 bases). This CDR3 spans 14 amino acids. V lost 2 bases and J 2 bases, leaving 7 bases between the germline ends. As DNA, the CDR3 is TGTGCCAGCAGTTTACAGGGGACTGGAAACACCATATATTTT. It specifies CASSLQGTGNTIYF.

This sequence joins TRBV9 and TRBJ2-1, with 7 positions matching TRBD1. Per the germline V gene, CDR1 is SGDLS and CDR2 is YYNGEE. This CDR3 has 15 residues. J lost 4 bases, V lost 4 bases, and 8 bases had no gene match. The CDR3 region has the DNA TGTGCCAGCAGCCCTCGAGGGACAGAATACAATGAGCAGTTCTTC. This encodes CASSPRGTEYNEQFF.

This clonotype appeared a few times. The chain is built from TRBV6-6 and TRBJ2-5; the D gene could be TRBD1 or TRBD2 (5 bases each). V shed 2 bases and J shed 4 bases, with 11 bases lying between them. Germline V gene lookup returns CDR1 MNHNY and CDR2 SVGAGI (reference sequence). The CDR3 has 14 residues. The CDR3 sequence is CASSYGTQVETQYF. The CDR3 coding sequence is TGTGCCAGCAGTTACGGGACCCAGGTAGAGACCCAGTACTTC.

The chain recombines TRBV6-1 with TRBJ1-3; D is undetermined. Between the trimmed V and J ends, which lost 7 bases and 0 bases, there was a span of 10 bases. Germline lookup yields CDR1 MNHNS and CDR2 SASEGT. The CDR3 runs to 14 residues. The CDR3: CASIRNYSGNTIYF. CDR3 bases: TGTGCCAGCATTAGGAATTACTCTGGAAACACCATATATTTT.

The table lists this clonotype with a few counts. The chain joins TRBV19 to TRBJ1-1, with a possible D match to TRBD1 (5 bases). Trimming stripped 3 bases from V and 0 bases from J, with 14 bases between. The germline V gene encodes CDR1 LNHDA and CDR2 SQIVND (reference sequence). The CDR3 contains 16 residues. Written as DNA, the CDR3 is TGTGCCAGTAGTATCGCTAACAGGAGAGTGAACACTGAAGCTTTCTTT. It translates to CASSIANRRVNTEAFF.

There are many counts of this clonotype. The chain employs TRBV3-1 and TRBJ2-5; 13 nucleotides align to TRBD2. The ends lost 3 bases at V and 5 bases at J; junction bases unmatched: 6. This CDR3 comprises 16 residues. Germline V lookup: CDR1 LGHDT, CDR2 YNNKEL (reference sequence). Written as DNA, the CDR3 is TGTGCCAGCAGCCAGTCTGGACTAGCGGGAGAGGAGACCCAGTACTTC. It codes for CASSQSGLAGEETQYF.

The chain uses TRBV15 and TRBJ2-2, with TRBD2 identical over 15 bases. This CDR3 contains 19 residues. The J segment lost 4 bases and the V segment lost 0 bases, leaving 6 bases of the junction unmatched. CDR1 and CDR2 (germline): LNHNV, YYDKDF (reference sequence). The CDR3 nucleotides are TGTGCCACCAGCAGAGACCGGACTAGCGGGAGGGTTAGCACCGGGGAGCTGTTTTTT. It specifies CATSRDRTSGRVSTGELFF.

This clonotype was observed many times. The chain recombines TRBV20-1 with TRBJ1-1; D is perhaps TRBD1 (6 bases). V lost 3 bases and J lost 6, with 11 bases in between. The germline gives CDR1 DFQATT, CDR2 SNEGSKA (reference sequence). The CDR3 is 12 amino acids. The CDR3 loop reads CSASQKGAEAFF. The CDR3 DNA sequence: TGCAGTGCTAGTCAAAAGGGGGCTGAAGCTTTCTTT.

The V gene is TRBV19, the J gene TRBJ1-1, with D unclear. The length of the CDR3 is 13 residues. Germline V gives CDR1 LNHDA, CDR2 SQIVND (reference sequence). V was shortened by 1 base and J by 8 bases, with 11 bases between the two germline ends. CDR3 in amino acids: CASSIGNEPEAFF. As DNA, the CDR3 is TGTGCCAGTAGTATAGGAAATGAGCCAGAAGCTTTCTTT.

In regard to this clonotype: At one boundary the junction diverges from the germline segment, which might be a read error. V and J are TRBV20-1 and TRBJ2-7; 8 nucleotides match TRBD2. CDR1 DFQATT and CDR2 SNEGSKA come from the germline V gene (reference sequence). The CDR3 spans 15 residues. The chain's CDR3 is CGARDSGTSSYEQYF. The CDR3 region has the DNA TGCGGTGCTAGAGATAGCGGGACTAGTTCCTACGAGCAGTACTTC.

This clonotype came up many times. The chain couples TRBV12-3 or TRBV12-4 to TRBJ2-2; the match to TRBD2 covers 7 bases. V shed 2 bases, J shed 6 bases, and the junction held 6 bases outside the gene matches. The CDR3 loop spans 15 amino acids. This CDR3 reads CASSLNAGVAGELFF. In DNA, the CDR3 is TGTGCCAGCAGTTTAAACGCGGGAGTGGCCGGGGAGCTGTTTTTT.

A word on this clonotype: A much larger clonotype is one base distant, so this may be a read error. The rearrangement uses TRBV29-1 and TRBJ1-4, with 7 bases fitting TRBD1. The junction had 10 bases not matched to a gene; V was cut back by 4 bases and J by 8 bases. CDR3 size: 14 residues. Per germline, CDR1 SQVTM and CDR2 ANQGSEA. CDR3 residues: CSVGFGQAREKLFF. The CDR3 DNA is TGCAGCGTTGGATTCGGACAGGCGAGGGAAAAACTGTTTTTT.

The chain couples TRBV19 to TRBJ1-2; 10 nucleotides match TRBD1. CDR1 and CDR2 (germline): LNHDA, SQIVND (reference sequence). Trimming at V came to 1 base and at J to 4 bases, leaving 3 bases not matched to a gene. The CDR3 has 15 residues. In nucleotides, the CDR3 is TGTGCCAGTAGTATAGCTCGGACAGGGGGCTATGGCTACACCTTC. Translated: CASSIARTGGYGYTF.

The chain joins TRBV20-1 to TRBJ2-2; TRBD1 aligns across 8 bases. The V segment lost 0 bases and the J segment 4 bases; nucleotides outside the gene matches: 10. The CDR3 is 17 amino acids. Per germline, CDR1 DFQATT and CDR2 SNEGSKA (reference sequence). CDR3 in DNA: TGCAGTGCTAGAGATTCCGCCAGGGGGCCCCTCACCGGGGAGCTGTTTTTT. Translation: CSARDSARGPLTGELFF.

This clonotype was counted at least ten times. The chain has TRBV12-3 or TRBV12-4 and TRBJ1-1; possibly TRBD1 for D (6 bases). Trimming stripped 7 bases from V and 3 bases from J, with 18 bases between. This CDR3 contains 15 residues. This chain's CDR3 is CASTVTGFLDTEAFF. The CDR3 nucleotides are TGTGCCAGCACCGTCACAGGGTTTTTGGACACTGAAGCTTTCTTT.

CDR3 DNA: TGTGCCAGCAGCTTAGGGGGCGGCGGATTCACAGATACGCAGTATTTT. The encoded protein is CASSLGGGGFTDTQYF. The rearrangement joins TRBV11-1 to TRBJ2-3; maybe TRBD1 (5 bases). Germline-derived CDR1 and CDR2 are SGHAT and FQDESV (reference sequence). The V and J ends lost 1 base and 2 bases respectively, with 13 bases between them. This CDR3 is 16 amino acids long.

This clonotype was counted many times. This chain links TRBV7-6 with TRBJ1-6; 7 bases fit TRBD1. CDR1 is SGHVS, CDR2 FNYEAQ, per germline. CDR3 length: 17 residues. With V trimmed by 1 base and J by 7 bases, 10 bases remained unmatched. The CDR3, as DNA: TGTGCCAGCAGCTTAGGGGTGGGGACAGCACAGAATTCACCCCTCCACTTT. This translates into CASSLGVGTAQNSPLHF.

The rearrangement links TRBV30 to TRBJ2-7, with D possibly being TRBD1 (5 bases). Trimming took 1 base from V and 5 from J, leaving 6 bases between them. CDR3 length equals 11 residues. Germline V gene data show CDR1 as GTSNPN and CDR2 as SVGIG (reference sequence). Written as DNA, the CDR3 is TGTGCCTGGAGTGAGGGGAACGAGCAGTACTTC. Amino acids: CAWSEGNEQYF.

The chain has TRBV18 and TRBJ2-6; no reliable D call. Germline V gene sequence: CDR1 KGHSH, CDR2 LQKENI. V lost 1 base to trimming and J lost 0 bases, with 7 bases between them. The CDR3 spans 16 residues. In DNA, the CDR3 is TGTGCCAGCTCACCACAAAGGAGCTCTGGGGCCAACGTCCTGACTTTC. Translated, it gives CASSPQRSSGANVLTF.

The J gene is TRBJ2-5, the V gene TRBV5-1; no definite D call. The CDR3 loop spans 15 amino acids. CDR1 SGHRS and CDR2 YFSETQ come from the germline V gene. V lost 2 bases to trimming and J lost 0 bases, with 11 bases between them. The CDR3 spells CASSFLSPNQETQYF. CDR3 in DNA: TGCGCCAGCAGCTTCCTTTCACCGAACCAAGAGACCCAGTACTTC.

This clonotype was seen repeatedly, ten times or more. The chain links TRBV15 to TRBJ2-1; D gene uncertain. The germline V gene encodes CDR1 LNHNV and CDR2 YYDKDF (reference sequence). The CDR3 runs 14 residues. The ends were cut back, 0 bases at V and 9 bases at J, with 12 bases in the middle. CDR3 DNA: TGTGCCACCAGCAGAGACCCTTTGATGGGTGAGCAGTTCTTC. Translation gives CATSRDPLMGEQFF.

There are a few counts of this clonotype. The chain employs TRBV25-1 and TRBJ1-2, with D perhaps matching TRBD1 (6 bases). The germline V gene encodes CDR1 MGHDK and CDR2 SYGVNS. The CDR3 has 15 amino acids. The ends were cut back, 6 bases at V and 8 bases at J, with 22 bases in the middle. CDR3 sequence: CASSTGGRFVGGYTF. The CDR3 DNA reads TGTGCCAGCAGCACCGGGGGCAGGTTCGTCGGGGGCTACACCTTC.

The V gene is TRBV12-3 or TRBV12-4, the J gene TRBJ1-6; D gene unclear. The CDR3 covers 15 residues. The V end was cut by 1 base, the J end by 5 bases, with 9 bases between. CDR3 nucleotides: TGTGCCAGCAGTTTAGGAGGGCAGAATAATTCACCCCTCCACTTT. Translating gives CASSLGGQNNSPLHF.

This clonotype turned up a few times. This chain connects TRBV3-1 to TRBJ1-6; 10 bases match TRBD1. Germline V gene data show CDR1 as LGHDT and CDR2 as YNNKEL (reference sequence). The CDR3 runs 15 residues. The J segment lost 10 bases and the V segment lost 2 bases, leaving 5 bases of the junction unmatched. The CDR3 nucleotides are TGTGCCAGCAGCCAACAGGGACAGGGGTTCTCACCCCTCCACTTT. Translated: CASSQQGQGFSPLHF.

This clonotype was counted a few times. This rearrangement joins TRBV6-5 to TRBJ1-3; D is possibly TRBD1 (5 bases). This CDR3 contains 15 residues. Germline values: CDR1 MNHEY, CDR2 SVGAGI. Trimming took 0 bases from V and 4 from J, leaving 10 bases between them. The CDR3 protein is CASSYSSGIGNTIYF. The CDR3 DNA reads as TGTGCCAGCAGTTACTCGTCAGGGATAGGAAACACCATATATTTT.

In its sample, this clonotype was seen many times. V gene TRBV4-1 combines with J gene TRBJ2-5; D not resolved. The germline V gene encodes CDR1 MGHRA and CDR2 YSYEKL. Between the trimmed V and J ends, which lost 0 bases and 4 bases, there was a span of 9 bases. This CDR3 is 14 amino acids long. The CDR3 region is CASSQEVQSETQYF. CDR3 DNA sequence: TGCGCCAGCAGCCAAGAGGTCCAGTCAGAGACCCAGTACTTC.

Ten or more counts support this clonotype. V and J are TRBV2 and TRBJ1-1; possible D gene TRBD1, 5 bases. Between the trimmed V and J ends, which lost 2 bases and 4 bases, there was a span of 11 bases. From germline, CDR1 is SNHLY and CDR2 FYNNEI. This CDR3 is 14 amino acids long. CDR3 nucleotide sequence: TGTGCCAGCAGTGAAAACAGGAGGGGCACTGAAGCTTTCTTT. As protein: CASSENRRGTEAFF.

This clonotype turned up a few times. The chain has TRBV6-1 and TRBJ2-3, with D perhaps TRBD2 (6 bases). Trimming shortened V by 8 bases and J by 14 bases, and 17 bases separated the two germline ends. The CDR3 is made up of 11 amino acids. Germline V lookup: CDR1 MNHNS, CDR2 SASEGT. The CDR3 is CASLMGTVVYF. The CDR3 region has the DNA TGTGCCAGCCTTATGGGGACTGTTGTGTATTTT.